This T cell receptor (beta chain) was profiled in a study of cytomegalovirus exposure and HLA in healthy donors. Study-wide findings and caveats: Researchers counted around 160 TCR beta chains as cytomegalovirus-associated.

About this clone itself: Its antigen remains unknown.

Profiling relied on immunoSEQ multiplex PCR, and the TCRdb table lists in-frame clones only, not all of them. The table shows 100,000 to 150,000 clones, with approximately 94% occurring only once. Germline V gene lookup returns CDR1 MNHNY and CDR2 SVGAGI (reference sequence). CDR3 size: 14 residues. The V end lost 4 bases, the J end lost 6 bases, and 13 bases lay between the germline ends. Sample: PBMCs. The chain links TRBV6-6 to TRBJ2-1, with D possibly being TRBD1 (6 bases). This sequence was found in a man aged 18 to 35 in good health and CMV-seronegative. CDR3: CASSSVRGSNEQFF. The CDR3 bases are TGTGCCAGCAGTTCGGTCAGGGGATCCAATGAGCAGTTCTTC.